The present TCR beta chain was sequenced within a study of blood T cells in healthy people across ages. The length of the CDR3 is 14 residues. The V end was cut by 6 bases, the J end by 4 bases, with 15 bases between. Germline V gene sequence: CDR1 SEHNR, CDR2 FQNEAQ (reference sequence). The use of a sample-barcoded 5' primer and a J-beta primer mix characterized a second PCR of about 6 to 11 cycles. Each CDR3 protein is one row after TCRdb ran MiXCR on the 5' RACE reads. The table includes 1,100,000 or so distinct CDR3 sequences, 40% to 45% detected once. The source is a woman aged 55 to 70 in good health. The sample taken for sequencing was blood. The chain recombines TRBV7-9 with TRBJ1-2; no clear D. The CDR3 nucleotides read TGTGCCAGCAGTTACAACCGGGGAAGCTATGGCTACACCTTC. Its protein is CASSYNRGSYGYTF.